The clone carrying this TCR beta chain came up many times. The antigen remains undetermined. The entry originates in a study of response to subunit inactivated influenza vaccine. Whole-study results and caveats: Authors proposed each seasonal influenza vaccination draws in few new T cells.

One entry per CDR3 protein results from TCRdb running MiXCR on the RT-PCR reads. The table has 700,000 to 800,000 distinct CDR3 sequences, around 18% seen once. In germline, CDR1 is SGHAT, CDR2 FQDESV (reference sequence). The V and J ends lost 0 bases and 3 bases respectively, with 20 bases between them. The CDR3 runs 19 residues. The TCR originated in a man aged 50-59 years who received an inactivated influenza vaccine. The material sequenced was PBMCs from blood, taken about 5 days after vaccination. V is TRBV11-1 and J is TRBJ2-2; the D gene is possibly TRBD2 (7 bases). The CDR3 loop is CASSLAAGGPPLHTGELFF. The CDR3 DNA follows: TGTGCCAGCAGCTTAGCAGCCGGGGGGCCCCCACTCCACACCGGGGAGCTGTTTTTT.